This record concerns one TCR beta chain sequence. Its antigen is currently unknown. This sample was taken from a study of CD8 T cells in Susac syndrome. Per the germline V gene, CDR1 is MNHEY and CDR2 is SMNVEV (reference sequence). The V end lost 3 bases, the J end lost 8 bases, and 16 bases lay between the germline ends. This CDR3 comprises 14 residues. An amount of RNA that ranged from roughly 0.45 to 1 ug was reverse transcribed with random hexamers. TCRdb re-called the immunoSEQ multiplex PCR reads through MiXCR, storing one row per CDR3 protein. This repertoire shows fewer than 250,000 distinct CDR3 sequences, approximately 93% found once; its top ten account for around 0.1%. General study points: It was acknowledged by the study that relatively few individuals were included in its TCR sequencing and HLA analysis.

This TCR derives from a human donor in good health. The sequenced sample consisted of CD4+ T cells from PBMCs. The chain carries TRBV27 and TRBJ1-2, with D perhaps matching TRBD1 (6 bases). DNA for the CDR3: TGTGCCAGCAGTTTCCAGACAGGAGTCTCCGGCTACACCTTC. Protein sequence: CASSFQTGVSGYTF.